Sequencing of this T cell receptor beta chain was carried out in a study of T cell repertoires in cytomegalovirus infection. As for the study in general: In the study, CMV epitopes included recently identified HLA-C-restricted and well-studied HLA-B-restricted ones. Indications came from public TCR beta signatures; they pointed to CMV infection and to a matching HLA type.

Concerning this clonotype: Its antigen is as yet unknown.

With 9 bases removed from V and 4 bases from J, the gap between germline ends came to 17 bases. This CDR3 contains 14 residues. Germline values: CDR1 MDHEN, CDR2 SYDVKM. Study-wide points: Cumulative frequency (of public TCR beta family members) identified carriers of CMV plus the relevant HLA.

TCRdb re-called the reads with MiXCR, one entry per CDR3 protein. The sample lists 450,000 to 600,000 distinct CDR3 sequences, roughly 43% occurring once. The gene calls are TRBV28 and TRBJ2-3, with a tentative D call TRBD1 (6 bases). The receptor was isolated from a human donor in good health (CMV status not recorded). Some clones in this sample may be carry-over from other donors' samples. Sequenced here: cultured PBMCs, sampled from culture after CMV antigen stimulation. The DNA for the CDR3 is TGTGCCAGTACCGGGACAAGGAACCCAGATACGCAGTATTTT. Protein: CASTGTRNPDTQYF.